Sequencing of this T cell receptor beta chain was carried out in a study of blood T cell repertoires in COVID-19 (dated by TCRdb to the early 2020s). In the study overall: Samples covering the acute and convalescent phases of COVID-19 were provided by collaborators in the United States, Italy and Spain. Subjects who had been exposed to COVID-19, were actively infected with it, or had recovered from it provided the deeply sampled blood TCRbeta repertoires that made up the dataset. The samples were drawn from two sources: the first 160 participants of the ongoing ImmuneRACE study, and over 950 subjects contributed by 6 global collaborators. The sample metadata nearly always contained a de-identified subject ID, COVID-19 status, age in years and sex. The repertoires were released in a freely available public database meant as a resource for research on the immune response to SARS-CoV-2. The material from the prospective study consisted of cDNA or gDNA derived from T cells, B-cell-depleted T cells, or PBMCs. Where available, HLA class I and class II types were taken from metadata supplied by the sample provider and were not determined by assay-based typing. The research as a whole found: The amount of clinical and demographic metadata varied by source and participant and was provided uncurated.

Whole blood was collected in K2EDTA tubes by collaborating institutions according to the institutions' own protocols. Collaborator samples were shipped for TCRbeta analysis as frozen whole blood, isolated PBMCs, or DNA extracted from either sample type. Remarks on this clone: This clone's antigen is unknown. No much larger clonotype is one base removed from it; base qualities were not supplied.

TCRbeta CDR3 regions were amplified from genomic DNA by means of the immunoSEQ Assay, a bias-controlled multiplex PCR. As for the original processing: The number of nucleated cells in each sample was estimated from the amplification of reference gene primers within the assay. To quantify the absolute abundance of each unique TCRbeta CDR3 rearrangement, sequence reads were collapsed and filtered. For each sample, productive Simpson clonality was calculated as the square root of Simpson's diversity index across productive rearrangements. The table was pulled from immuneACCESS by TCRdb, which kept in-frame rearrangements only. Such tables lose some clones; where checked, under half of the loss comes from unresolved V genes, and the rest has no known cause. D and trimming come from the DNA, and the V and J calls and clone size come from that table. The sample includes around 80,000 clones, with roughly 80% observed a single time. The ten largest clones represent around a sixth of the sample.

Sequenced input: peripheral blood. The clonotype originates from a woman of 80 years or more with acute or convalescent COVID-19.

The CDR3 sequence is CASSLGTGGAYGYTF. The sequenced DNA is TGTGCCAGCAGCTTGGGAACAGGGGGCGCCTATGGCTACACCTTC. Here the chain combines TRBV5-6 and TRBJ1-2, with 9 middle bases fitting TRBD1. Measured from the cysteine to the phenylalanine, the CDR3 is 15 residues long. Just CDR3 DNA is preserved here, 45 bases in frame from base 1. Via the germline V gene, CDR1 is SGHDT and CDR2 YYEEEE. V trim: 0 bases; J trim: 4 bases; unmatched bases: 4.